The rows below give T cell receptor beta chains drawn from one sample of a study of blood T cell repertoires in COVID-19. Sequencing was performed with immunoSEQ multiplex PCR; in TCRdb, only in-frame clones are kept and a portion is missing. Of approximately 470,000 clones listed, approximately 85% are singletons. The sample taken for sequencing was peripheral blood. These receptors originate from a human donor in a cohort sampled during active COVID-19. CDR3s include the opening cysteine and the closing phenylalanine or tryptophan. Each record gives: J gene, D gene, V gene, clone size, CDR3 protein, CDR3 DNA. D genes are given only for firm matches. Expanded clones get a size class; other rows say once, few or many, or leave the size out.

TRBJ2-2,-,TRBV7-2,-,CASSLETPAGELFF,TGTGCCAGCAGCTTAGAGACTCCAGCCGGGGAGCTGTTTTTT
TRBJ1-1,-,TRBV27,-,CASRTMIRDPGTITEAFF,TGTGCCAGCAGAACTATGATACGGGATCCGGGTACGATTACTGAAGCTTTCTTT
TRBJ1-5,-,TRBV5-1,-,CASSLDGGESNQPQHF,TGCGCCAGCAGCTTGGATGGGGGGGAAAGCAATCAGCCCCAGCATTTT
TRBJ1-2,TRBD1,TRBV19,-,CATQRQGSHGYTF,TGTGCCACCCAGAGACAGGGGTCTCATGGCTACACCTTC
TRBJ1-2,-,TRBV30,-,CAWSAAPLRGYTF,TGTGCCTGGAGTGCTGCCCCCCTCAGGGGCTACACCTTC
TRBJ1-2,TRBD1,TRBV6-5,-,CASRRDRANYGYTF,TGTGCCAGCAGGAGGGACAGGGCTAACTATGGCTACACCTTC
TRBJ1-4,-,TRBV18,-,CASSPPEGLLFF,TGTGCCAGCTCACCACCGGAGGGATTGTTGTTTTTT
TRBJ2-1,TRBD1,TRBV7-2,-,CASSPVTGNEQFF,TGTGCCAGCAGCCCCGTGACAGGGAATGAGCAGTTCTTC
TRBJ2-3,-,TRBV6-6,-,CASGRNTDTQYF,TGTGCCAGCGGGCGTAACACAGATACGCAGTATTTT
TRBJ2-1,TRBD2,TRBV3-1/TRBV3-2,-,CASSQRGLAGGGYEQFF,TGTGCCAGCAGCCAACGGGGACTAGCGGGAGGGGGGTATGAGCAGTTCTTC
TRBJ2-1,-,TRBV5-1,-,CASSLVYDSYNEQFF,TGCGCCAGCAGCTTGGTCTACGACTCCTACAATGAGCAGTTCTTC
TRBJ2-7,-,TRBV27,-,CASSLSTGGLAYEQYF,TGTGCCAGCAGTTTATCGACCGGGGGGCTCGCGTACGAGCAGTACTTC
TRBJ2-1,TRBD2,TRBV9,-,CASSVGTSVHEQFF,TGTGCCAGCAGCGTAGGGACTAGCGTCCATGAGCAGTTCTTC
TRBJ1-2,-,TRBV7-2,-,CASSSRINYGYTF,TGTGCCAGCAGCTCTAGAATAAACTATGGCTACACCTTC
TRBJ2-7,TRBD2,TRBV7-9,-,CASSPSGLAGDYEQYF,TGTGCCAGCAGCCCGTCGGGACTAGCGGGAGACTACGAGCAGTACTTC
TRBJ2-2,-,TRBV28,-,CASYRESNTGELFF,TGTGCCAGTTACAGGGAGTCGAACACCGGGGAGCTGTTTTTT
TRBJ2-2,-,TRBV5-5,-,CASSLIASSGELFF,TGTGCCAGCAGCTTGATTGCCAGTTCGGGGGAGCTGTTTTTT
TRBJ2-2,-,TRBV6-5,-,CASSQTGPLTGELFF,TGTGCCAGCAGCCAAACAGGCCCCCTGACCGGGGAGCTGTTTTTT
TRBJ2-1,-,TRBV24-1,once,CATSDYHSGVNNEQFF,TGTGCCACCAGTGATTACCATTCAGGGGTAAACAATGAGCAGTTCTTC
TRBJ2-6,-,TRBV3-1/TRBV3-2,-,CASSQVPRGANVLTF,TGTGCCAGCAGCCAAGTCCCGCGTGGGGCCAACGTCCTGACTTTC
TRBJ1-2,TRBD1,TRBV28,-,CASSLTGEAYGYTF,TGTGCCAGCAGTTTGACAGGGGAGGCGTATGGCTACACCTTC
TRBJ2-1,TRBD2,TRBV14,-,CASSHRRDGRTANEQFF,TGTGCCAGCAGCCATAGAAGGGACGGGAGGACGGCCAATGAGCAGTTCTTC
TRBJ2-6,TRBD1,TRBV19,-,CASSPTGGAYSGANVLTF,TGTGCCAGTAGTCCCACAGGGGGCGCTTACTCTGGGGCCAACGTCCTGACTTTC
TRBJ1-1,TRBD1,TRBV11-2,-,CASSTGTVNTEAFF,TGTGCCAGCAGCACCGGGACAGTGAACACTGAAGCTTTCTTT
TRBJ2-5,TRBD2,TRBV19,-,CASSALSGLAGVSEETQYF,TGTGCCAGTAGTGCCCTAAGTGGGCTAGCGGGAGTATCAGAAGAGACCCAGTACTTC
TRBJ1-2,-,TRBV19,once,CASSMSGLTYGYTF,TGTGCCAGTAGTATGTCGGGTTTGACCTATGGCTACACCTTC
TRBJ1-2,TRBD1,TRBV28,-,CASRDSSNYGYTF,TGTGCCAGCCGGGACAGCTCTAACTATGGCTACACCTTC
TRBJ2-5,-,TRBV7-9,-,CASSPSGIRTGGTQYF,TGTGCCAGCAGTCCATCTGGGATTAGGACCGGGGGGACCCAGTACTTC
TRBJ1-5,-,TRBV3-1/TRBV3-2,-,CASSNGHSNQPQHF,TGTGCCAGCAGCAATGGACACAGCAATCAGCCCCAGCATTTT
TRBJ2-3,-,TRBV29-1,-,CSVALWATDTQYF,TGCAGCGTTGCTTTATGGGCAACAGATACGCAGTATTTT
TRBJ1-4,-,TRBV3-1/TRBV3-2,-,CASSQDLGGIAEKLFF,TGTGCCAGCAGCCAAGATTTAGGAGGGATCGCAGAAAAACTGTTTTTT
TRBJ1-2,TRBD1,TRBV6-5,-,CASSYSGQGYYGYTF,TGTGCCAGCAGTTATTCCGGACAGGGGTACTATGGCTACACCTTC
TRBJ2-3,-,TRBV3-1/TRBV3-2,-,CASSQEAGLGAQYF,TGTGCCAGCAGCCAAGAAGCTGGCTTAGGGGCGCAGTATTTT
TRBJ2-7,TRBD2,TRBV5-1,-,CASSLVASGGREQYF,TGCGCCAGCAGCTTGGTGGCTAGCGGGGGTAGAGAGCAGTACTTC
TRBJ1-5,-,TRBV4-1,once,CASSQEGSLRSNQPQHF,TGCGCCAGCAGCCAAGAGGGGAGTCTTCGCAGCAATCAGCCCCAGCATTTT
TRBJ2-1,TRBD1,TRBV6-5,-,CASGSLGGRANEQFF,TGTGCCAGCGGATCCTTAGGGGGCCGAGCCAATGAGCAGTTCTTC
TRBJ2-1,TRBD2,TRBV24-1,-,CATSDPSGSPYNEQFF,TGTGCCACCAGTGATCCTAGCGGGAGCCCCTACAATGAGCAGTTCTTC
TRBJ2-7,TRBD1,TRBV6-5,-,CASRDPYRGYEQYF,TGTGCCAGCAGGGACCCGTACAGGGGTTACGAGCAGTACTTC
TRBJ2-1,TRBD2,TRBV4-3,-,CASSQDLAGVREQFF,TGCGCCAGCAGCCAAGATTTAGCGGGAGTAAGGGAGCAGTTCTTC
TRBJ1-2,TRBD1,TRBV7-2,-,CASSLSDRGARGGYTF,TGTGCCAGCAGCCTCTCGGACAGGGGGGCAAGGGGTGGCTACACCTTC
TRBJ2-3,TRBD2,TRBV28,-,CASSFRTSGRGADTQYF,TGTGCCAGCAGTTTCAGGACTAGCGGGAGGGGGGCAGATACGCAGTATTTT